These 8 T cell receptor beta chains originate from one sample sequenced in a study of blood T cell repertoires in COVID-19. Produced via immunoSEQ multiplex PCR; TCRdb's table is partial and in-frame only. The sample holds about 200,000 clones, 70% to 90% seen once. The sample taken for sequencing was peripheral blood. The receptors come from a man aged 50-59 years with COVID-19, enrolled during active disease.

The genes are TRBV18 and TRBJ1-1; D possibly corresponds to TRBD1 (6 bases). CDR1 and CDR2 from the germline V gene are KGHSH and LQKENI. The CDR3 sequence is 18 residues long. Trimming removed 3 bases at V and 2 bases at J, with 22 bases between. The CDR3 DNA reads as TGTGCCAGCTCACCGCGGGGGCTGGCAGGGGCTTTCAACACTGAAGCTTTCTTT. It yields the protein CASSPRGLAGAFNTEAFF.

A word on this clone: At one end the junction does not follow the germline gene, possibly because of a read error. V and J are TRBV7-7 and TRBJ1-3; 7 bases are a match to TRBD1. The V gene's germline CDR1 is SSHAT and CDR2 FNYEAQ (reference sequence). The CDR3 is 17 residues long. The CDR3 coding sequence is TGTGCTAGCAGCTTAGAAGGGACAGCCCCCTCTGGAAACACCATATATTTT. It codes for CASSLEGTAPSGNTIYF.

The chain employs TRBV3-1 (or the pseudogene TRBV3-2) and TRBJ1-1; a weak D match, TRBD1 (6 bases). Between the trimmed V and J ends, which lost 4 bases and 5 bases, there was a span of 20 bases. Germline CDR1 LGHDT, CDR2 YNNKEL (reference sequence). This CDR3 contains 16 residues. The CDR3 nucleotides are TGTGCCAGCAGCCTGGGGTGTTGCGGGGGGCGAACTGAAGCTTTCTTT. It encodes CASSLGCCGGRTEAFF.

The CDR3 bases are TGTGCCAGCAGTCAGGGTATCGGGGAGCTGTTTTTT. Translating it yields CASSQGIGELFF. The chain has TRBV6-5 and TRBJ2-2; possible D gene TRBD1, 5 bases. Germline V gives CDR1 MNHEY, CDR2 SVGAGI. The V end was cut by 5 bases, the J end by 7 bases, with 8 bases between. The CDR3 runs 12 residues.

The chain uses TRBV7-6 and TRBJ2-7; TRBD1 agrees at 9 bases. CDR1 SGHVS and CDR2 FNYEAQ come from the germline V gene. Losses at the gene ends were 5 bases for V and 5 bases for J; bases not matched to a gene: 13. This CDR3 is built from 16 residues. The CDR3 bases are TGTGCCAGCAGCGGCCAAACCGGGACAGGGTTGCACGAGCAGTACTTC. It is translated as CASSGQTGTGLHEQYF.

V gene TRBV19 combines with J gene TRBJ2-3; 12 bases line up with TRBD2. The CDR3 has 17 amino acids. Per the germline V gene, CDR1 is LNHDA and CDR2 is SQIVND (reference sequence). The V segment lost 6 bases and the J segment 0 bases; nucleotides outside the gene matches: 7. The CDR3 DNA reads TGTGCCAGTAGCCTTCAGGGGACTAGCGGGAGCACAGATACGCAGTATTTT. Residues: CASSLQGTSGSTDTQYF.

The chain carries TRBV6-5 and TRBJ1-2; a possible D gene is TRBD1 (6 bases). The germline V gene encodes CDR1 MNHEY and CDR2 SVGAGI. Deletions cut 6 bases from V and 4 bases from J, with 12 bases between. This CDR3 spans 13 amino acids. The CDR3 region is CASRQGFGYGYTF. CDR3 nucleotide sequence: TGTGCCAGCAGACAGGGTTTTGGCTATGGCTACACCTTC.

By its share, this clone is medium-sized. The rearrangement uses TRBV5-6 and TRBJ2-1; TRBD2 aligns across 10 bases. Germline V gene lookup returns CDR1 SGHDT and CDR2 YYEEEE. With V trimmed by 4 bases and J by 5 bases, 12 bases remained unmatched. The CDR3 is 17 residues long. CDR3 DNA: TGTGCCAGCAGCCCAAGCAGCGGGGGGGCTTCTGACAATGAGCAGTTCTTC. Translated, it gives CASSPSSGGASDNEQFF.